This passage covers 17 T cell receptor beta chains from one sample sequenced in a study of blood T cells in healthy people across ages. Primers used in a second PCR of roughly 7 to 12 cycles were a sample-barcoded 5' primer and a J-beta primer mix. MiXCR was run by TCRdb on the 5' RACE reads, yielding one entry per CDR3 protein. The sample records about 580,000 distinct CDR3 sequences, around 48% being singletons. Specimen: blood. These receptor sequences come from a man aged 80 or over in good health.

This clonotype was counted many times. The chain recombines TRBV6-5 with TRBJ2-7; 10 positions agree with TRBD1. Trimming at V came to 8 bases and at J to 2 bases, leaving 6 bases not matched to a gene. Germline CDR1 reads MNHEY; CDR2 reads SVGAGI. There are 14 residues in the CDR3. The CDR3: CASPGTGATYEQYF. CDR3 sequence (DNA): TGTGCCAGCCCCGGGACAGGGGCCACCTACGAGCAGTACTTC.

There are a few counts of this clonotype. The V and J genes are TRBV29-1 and TRBJ2-1, with D possibly being TRBD1 or TRBD2 (5 bases each). Between the trimmed V and J ends, which lost 6 bases and 9 bases, there was a span of 15 bases. CDR1 is SQVTM, CDR2 ANQGSEA, per germline. CDR3 size: 12 residues. The CDR3 bases are TGCAGCGTGGGGGACGACCGTGGTGAGCAGTTCTTC. Translated: CSVGDDRGEQFF.

The chain has TRBV29-1 and TRBJ1-1, with D unclear. Germline V CDR1 and CDR2: SQVTM, ANQGSEA. V was trimmed by 6 bases and J by 4 bases, leaving 9 bases between them. The CDR3 extends over 11 amino acids. This chain's CDR3 is CSVWGTTEAFF. DNA of the CDR3: TGCAGCGTCTGGGGAACCACTGAAGCTTTCTTT.

The chain uses TRBV27 and TRBJ1-2, with D perhaps TRBD1 (6 bases). The CDR3 has 15 residues. The V and J ends lost 2 bases and 4 bases respectively, with 14 bases between them. Germline-derived CDR1 and CDR2 are MNHEY and SMNVEV (reference sequence). Written as DNA, the CDR3 is TGTGCCAGCAGTTTAATTTTGGGGGGCGGCTATGGCTACACCTTC. This encodes CASSLILGGGYGYTF.

The chain links TRBV9 to TRBJ2-4; D possibly matches TRBD1 or TRBD2 (5 bases each). Trimming left V 6 bases short and J 4 bases short, with 11 bases between. The CDR3 is 13 residues long. CDR1 is SGDLS, CDR2 YYNGEE, per germline. CDR3 amino acids: CASTGGGKNIQYF. CDR3 bases: TGTGCCAGCACCGGTGGGGGAAAAAACATTCAGTACTTC.

The chain is built from TRBV20-1 and TRBJ1-6, with D unclear. CDR3 length equals 13 residues. Deletions cut 5 bases from V and 8 bases from J, with 13 bases between. The V gene's germline CDR1 is DFQATT and CDR2 SNEGSKA (reference sequence). In DNA form, the CDR3 reads TGCAGTGCTTCGGAGGAAAATTATTCACCCCTCCACTTT. Its protein product is CSASEENYSPLHF.

The chain recombines TRBV7-2 with TRBJ2-7; the D gene is possibly TRBD1 (6 bases). Germline V gene data show CDR1 as SGHTA and CDR2 as FQGNSA. With 2 bases removed from V and 8 bases from J, the gap between germline ends came to 19 bases. This CDR3 has 15 residues. The CDR3 DNA reads TGTGCCAGCAGCTTATCAACACAGGGCAGGGGCAAGCAGTACTTC. Translation: CASSLSTQGRGKQYF.

This clonotype was counted a few times. The chain is built from TRBV7-2 and TRBJ2-1, with a possible D match to TRBD2 (7 bases). The J call may be faulty, since TRBJ2-7 better matches the DNA end. The germline gives CDR1 SGHTA, CDR2 FQGNSA. The CDR3 length is 15 residues. The CDR3 sequence: CASSLSEGGYNEQYF. Written as DNA, the CDR3 is TGTGCCAGCAGCTTATCCGAGGGGGGGTACAATGAGCAGTACTTC.

The rearrangement joins TRBV4-3 to TRBJ2-6; 8 bases align to TRBD1. Germline loops: CDR1 LGHNA, CDR2 YSLEER. The CDR3 has 15 residues. V trimming: 3 bases; J trimming: 4 bases; junction bases outside the gene matches: 2. This CDR3 is CASSQQGAGANVLTF. The CDR3 bases are TGCGCCAGCAGCCAGCAGGGGGCCGGGGCCAACGTCCTGACTTTC.

About this clonotype: A much larger clonotype is one base distant, so this may be a read error. CDR3: CASSYDPSSYNEQYF. As DNA, the CDR3 is TGTGCCAGCAGTTACGACCCGAGCTCCTACAATGAGCAGTACTTC. The chain has TRBV6-5 and TRBJ2-1, with D hard to call. The DNA matches TRBJ2-7 better at its end, which makes the J call doubtful. Germline lookup yields CDR1 MNHEY and CDR2 SVGAGI. This CDR3 comprises 15 residues.

The rearrangement joins TRBV5-1 to TRBJ2-3; perhaps TRBD2 as D (6 bases). Germline CDR1 SGHRS, CDR2 YFSETQ. Trimming took off 3 bases at V and 4 bases at J, with 15 bases between the two ends. CDR3 size: 15 residues. The DNA of the CDR3 is TGCGCCAGCAGCTCAGCCGGGGGTTTCGCAGATACGCAGTATTTT. It encodes CASSSAGGFADTQYF.

The chain has TRBV6-2 or TRBV6-3 and TRBJ2-5; D might be TRBD1 (6 bases). The CDR3 runs 12 residues. The ends were cut back, 8 bases at V and 2 bases at J, with 9 bases in the middle. Germline V gives CDR1 MNHEY, CDR2 SVGEGT. CDR3: CASWTAQETQYF. The CDR3 DNA follows: TGTGCCAGCTGGACAGCTCAAGAGACCCAGTACTTC.

This clonotype has more than one count but fewer than ten. The chain couples TRBV6-6 to TRBJ2-5; 11 nucleotides agree with TRBD2. The CDR3 runs 15 residues. V gave up 7 bases and J gave up 11 bases; unmatched junction bases: 15. The germline V gene encodes CDR1 MNHNY and CDR2 SVGAGI (reference sequence). CDR3 sequence reads: CASTLDSGGGKKQYF. The CDR3 bases are TGTGCCAGCACCCTGGATAGCGGGGGGGGTAAGAAGCAGTACTTC.

The chain links TRBV12-3 or TRBV12-4 to TRBJ2-7, with 9 bases that match TRBD1. V trimming: 7 bases; J trimming: 5 bases; junction bases outside the gene matches: 9. This CDR3 is 14 amino acids long. In DNA, the CDR3 is TGTGCCAGCAAAATGACAGGGGGATTTAACGAGCAGTACTTC. Protein product: CASKMTGGFNEQYF.

This clonotype was detected a few times. The chain couples TRBV29-1 to TRBJ2-3; possibly TRBD1 or TRBD2 for D (6 bases each). This CDR3 has 13 amino acids. Germline V gene data show CDR1 as SQVTM and CDR2 as ANQGSEA. The CDR3 DNA reads as TGCAGTGGACTGGGGGGCGGCACAGATACGCAGTATTTT. Translated: CSGLGGGTDTQYF.

The J gene is TRBJ1-3, the V gene TRBV20-1, with D unresolved. The CDR3 is 15 amino acids. Trimming took 1 base from V and 0 from J, leaving 10 bases between them. Germline lookup yields CDR1 DFQATT and CDR2 SNEGSKA (reference sequence). CDR3 bases: TGCAGTGCTAGAGGGGGAGAGAGCTCTGGAAACACCATATATTTT. Protein: CSARGGESSGNTIYF.

This clonotype was picked up a small number of times. CDR3 DNA sequence: TGCAGTGGACTAGCGGGGGCATCGAGCCAAGAGACCCAGTACTTC. It is translated as CSGLAGASSQETQYF. The chain combines TRBV20-1 with TRBJ2-7; 12 bases match TRBD2. The J call is uncertain, as TRBJ2-5 better fits the DNA end. CDR1 is DFQATT, CDR2 SNEGSKA, per germline (reference sequence). This CDR3 has 15 residues.